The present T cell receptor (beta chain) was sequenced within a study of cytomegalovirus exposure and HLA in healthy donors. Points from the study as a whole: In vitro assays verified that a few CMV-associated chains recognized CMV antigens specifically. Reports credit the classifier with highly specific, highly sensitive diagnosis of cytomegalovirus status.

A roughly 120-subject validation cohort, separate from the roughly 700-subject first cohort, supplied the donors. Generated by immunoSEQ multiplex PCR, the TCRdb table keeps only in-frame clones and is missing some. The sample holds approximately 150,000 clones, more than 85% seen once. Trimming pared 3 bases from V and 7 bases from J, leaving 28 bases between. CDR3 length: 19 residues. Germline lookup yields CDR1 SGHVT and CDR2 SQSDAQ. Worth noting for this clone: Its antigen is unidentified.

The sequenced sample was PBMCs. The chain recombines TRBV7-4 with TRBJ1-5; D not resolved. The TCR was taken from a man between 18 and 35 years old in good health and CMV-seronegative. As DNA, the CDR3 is TGTGCCAGCAGCTTTCAAAAAGGAGAGACCCTCGAGTGGATACAGCCCCAGCATTTT. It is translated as CASSFQKGETLEWIQPQHF.